The 18 T cell receptor beta chains given below trace back to one sample, sequenced in a study of neurological immune-mediated disorders. Using its own MiXCR run on the 5' RACE reads, TCRdb lists one record per CDR3 protein. Among some 46,000 distinct CDR3 sequences listed, roughly 4.4% were seen once. The specimen was PBMCs. The source of these receptors is a woman aged 60-75 years with multiple sclerosis.

This clonotype was counted at least ten times. The gene calls are TRBV20-1 and TRBJ2-3, with 9 bases lining up with TRBD2. Germline CDR1 DFQATT, CDR2 SNEGSKA (reference sequence). V shed 6 bases and J 2 bases; nucleotides not matched to a gene: 6. This CDR3 contains 14 residues. The CDR3 DNA reads TGCAGTGCCCCAATAGCGGGGGTCACAGATACGCAGTATTTT. Amino acid sequence: CSAPIAGVTDTQYF.

This clonotype was found many times. The rearrangement joins TRBV28 to TRBJ2-4; D not resolved. This CDR3 has 13 residues. V was cut by 5 bases and J by 11 bases, with 16 bases left in between. CDR1 MDHEN and CDR2 SYDVKM come from the germline V gene. CDR3 DNA: TGTGCCAGCAGTCCTTGGCCAATGCCATTTCAGTACTTC. Its protein is CASSPWPMPFQYF. Combining the CDR3 with reference TRBV28 and TRBJ2-4 gives the whole variable domain DVKVTQSSRYLVKRTGEKVFLECVQDMDHENMFWYRQDPGLGLRLIYFSYDVKMKEKGDIPEGYSVSREKKERFSLILESASTNQTSMYLCASSPWPMPFQYFGAGTRLSVL.

The sample holds many counts of this clonotype. V gene TRBV10-3 combines with J gene TRBJ1-1; unclear D gene. The length of the CDR3 is 15 residues. In germline, CDR1 is ENHRY, CDR2 SYGVKD. Trimming removed 0 bases from V and 1 base from J, with 9 bases in between. Here the CDR3 reads CAISESTPRNTEAFF. Here the CDR3 DNA reads TGTGCCATCAGTGAGTCTACACCCAGGAACACTGAAGCTTTCTTT.

This clonotype was detected a few times. V is TRBV7-8 and J is TRBJ1-2; D ambiguous. This CDR3 is 16 amino acids long. The germline V and J ends were trimmed by 1 base and 0 bases, with 12 bases remaining between them. CDR1 and CDR2 (germline): SGHVS, FQNEAQ. The CDR3 DNA reads as TGTGCCAGCAGCTTAGGGGAGTCTGCATCTAACTATGGCTACACCTTC. This translates into CASSLGESASNYGYTF.

There are many counts of this clonotype. The chain links TRBV20-1 to TRBJ2-1; possible D gene TRBD2, 5 bases. In germline, CDR1 is DFQATT, CDR2 SNEGSKA (reference sequence). The V end was cut by 5 bases, the J end by 6 bases, with 11 bases between. CDR3 length: 12 amino acids. The CDR3 DNA follows: TGCAGTGCTGCGACCGGAGGCAATGAGCAGTTCTTC. Translated, it gives CSAATGGNEQFF.

Many counts were recorded for this clonotype. The chain employs TRBV7-2 and TRBJ2-5; tentatively, D is TRBD1 (5 bases). Per the germline V gene, CDR1 is SGHTA and CDR2 is FQGNSA. CDR3 length equals 14 residues. Trimming cost V 5 bases and J 7 bases, with 17 bases left between them. The CDR3 sequence: CASSPETVKGTQYF. The CDR3 DNA follows: TGTGCCAGCAGCCCTGAGACAGTCAAGGGGACCCAGTACTTC.

This clonotype was observed many times. This rearrangement joins TRBV20-1 to TRBJ2-3; D tentatively fits TRBD1 or TRBD2 (5 bases each). Trimming took 3 bases from V and 6 from J, leaving 7 bases between them. The length of the CDR3 is 11 residues. CDR1 and CDR2 from the germline V gene are DFQATT and SNEGSKA (reference sequence). CDR3 nucleotides: TGCAGTGCTAGGTGGGGGGATACGCAGTATTTT. This encodes CSARWGDTQYF.

By frequency in the sample, this clonotype is medium-sized (0.01 to 0.1%). The V call is TRBV10-3, the J call TRBJ2-1; D uncertain. V lost 3 bases, J lost 4 bases, and 16 bases lay in between. The germline gives CDR1 ENHRY, CDR2 SYGVKD. The CDR3 has 16 residues. CDR3 DNA: TGTGCCATCAGTGACCCCCCGGCACAGACTTACAATGAGCAGTTCTTC. Protein sequence: CAISDPPAQTYNEQFF.

The CDR3 sequence: CASSLMVAGGADTQYF. DNA for the CDR3: TGTGCCAGCAGCTTAATGGTGGCAGGGGGGGCAGATACGCAGTATTTT. This chain links TRBV7-2 with TRBJ2-3; D possibly uses TRBD1 or TRBD2 (7 bases each). V shed 2 bases and J shed 4 bases, with 16 bases lying between them. The germline V gene encodes CDR1 SGHTA and CDR2 FQGNSA. The CDR3 contains 16 residues. Supplemented by reference TRBV7-2 and TRBJ2-3, the full variable domain reads GAGVSQSPSNKVTEKGKDVELRCDPISGHTALYWYRQSLGQGLEFLIYFQGNSAPDKSGLPSDRFSAERTGGSVSTLTIQRTQQEDSAVYLCASSLMVAGGADTQYFGPGTRLTVL.

This clonotype showed up just a few times. This chain connects TRBV5-5 to TRBJ1-1; perhaps TRBD1 as D (6 bases). This CDR3 has 13 residues. Trimming left V 1 base short and J 6 bases short, with 10 bases between. CDR1 SGHKS and CDR2 YYEKEE come from the germline V gene (reference sequence). The CDR3 region has the DNA TGTGCCAGCAGCTTGCCAGGGGTATCTGAAGCTTTCTTT. Protein product: CASSLPGVSEAFF.

This clonotype came up many times. The chain combines TRBV20-1 with TRBJ2-7, with D perhaps given as TRBD1 or TRBD2 (7 bases each). This CDR3 has 14 amino acids. V lost 5 bases and J 4 bases, leaving 18 bases between the germline ends. The germline CDR1 and CDR2 sequences are DFQATT and SNEGSKA (reference sequence). The CDR3, as DNA: TGCAGTGCTGTGGGAGGGGGCGGCAATTACGAGCAGTACGTC. Its protein is CSAVGGGGNYEQYV.

The sample holds many counts of this clonotype. The genes are TRBV6-5 and TRBJ2-1; 7 bases are shared with TRBD1. CDR3 length: 15 residues. V shed 0 bases and J 4 bases; nucleotides not matched to a gene: 3. From germline, CDR1 is MNHEY and CDR2 SVGAGI. DNA for the CDR3: TGTGCCAGCAGTTACTCGGGACAGTTGTACAATGAGCAGTTCTTC. As protein: CASSYSGQLYNEQFF.

This clonotype was seen at least ten times. The chain carries TRBV7-3 and TRBJ2-2; maybe TRBD1 (6 bases). This CDR3 region has 18 residues. Germline values: CDR1 SGHTA, CDR2 FQGTGA. Trimming stripped 1 base from V and 2 bases from J, with 17 bases between. CDR3 sequence: CASSLRSVGGSNTGELFF. In DNA, the CDR3 is TGTGCCAGCAGCTTAAGAAGTGTTGGGGGCTCCAACACCGGGGAGCTGTTTTTT.

This clonotype was found many times. The chain links TRBV14 to TRBJ2-5; D is undetermined. Trimming took off 4 bases at V and 5 bases at J, with 14 bases between the two ends. Germline V lookup: CDR1 SGHDN, CDR2 FVKESK. The CDR3 is made up of 14 amino acids. The CDR3 is CASSPRTYEETQYF. In DNA, the CDR3 is TGTGCCAGCAGCCCCCGGACCTATGAGGAGACCCAGTACTTC.

This clonotype was detected many times. The chain couples TRBV6-5 to TRBJ2-2; 13 bases are a match to TRBD2. There are 15 residues in the CDR3. The J segment lost 3 bases and the V segment lost 6 bases, leaving 1 base of the junction unmatched. Germline CDR1 and CDR2: MNHEY and SVGAGI. CDR3 amino acids: CASRLAGGDTGELFF. CDR3 DNA: TGTGCCAGCAGACTAGCGGGAGGGGACACCGGGGAGCTGTTTTTT.

This clonotype was recorded a few times. At one end, the junction sequence differs from germline, possibly due to a read error. The rearrangement links TRBV7-2 to TRBJ1-6; D unresolved. CDR3 size: 15 residues. The germline gives CDR1 SGHTA, CDR2 FQGNSA. The DNA for the CDR3 is TGTGCCAGCAGCTTAGACCCCCAGGTGTATTCACCCCTACACTTT. Its translation is CASSLDPQVYSPLHF.

This clonotype was counted between two and nine times. The chain is built from TRBV12-3 or TRBV12-4 and TRBJ2-3, with D perhaps matching TRBD2 (5 bases). Trimming pared 6 bases from V and 3 bases from J, leaving 13 bases between. This CDR3 is 14 amino acids long. DNA of the CDR3: TGTGCCAGCAGGGAAACTAGTAGGACAGATACGCAGTATTTT. It codes for CASRETSRTDTQYF.

This clonotype was found many times. V usage is TRBV3-1 and J usage is TRBJ2-1, with 9 bases lining up with TRBD2. V dropped 4 bases and J dropped 1; count of bases not matched to a gene: 5. The CDR3 contains 16 residues. CDR1 is LGHDT and CDR2 is YNNKEL in the germline V gene (reference sequence). The CDR3 region has the DNA TGTGCCAGCAGCCGTAATAGCGGGGGTTCCTACAATGAGCAGTTCTTC. It is translated as CASSRNSGGSYNEQFF.